Listed here is a single TCR beta chain. Its specificity is not known. The data stem from a study of beta chain features in type 1 diabetes. Study-level points and caveats: HLA effects on TCRB rearrangement stayed unresolved here. Lower insertion and higher deletion counts appeared at VDJ junctions in type 1 diabetes patients.

cDNA synthesis used the whole RNA isolate, giving expressed TCRB sequences. The table came from immunoSEQ multiplex PCR; TCRdb's copy has only in-frame clones and leaves some out. The data hold some 180,000 clones, with approximately 13% observed a single time. The CDR3 is 14 residues long. The V gene lost 6 bases and the J gene lost 9 bases, with 21 bases spanning the gap. Germline V CDR1 and CDR2: SNHLY, FYNNEI. The origin of this receptor is a woman aged 18-29 years in good health. Sequencing was performed on central memory CD4+ T cells from blood. This rearrangement joins TRBV2 to TRBJ2-7; a weak D match, TRBD2 (6 bases). CDR3 protein: CASRVSGDRRGQYF. The CDR3 DNA follows: TGTGCCAGCAGAGTTAGCGGTGATAGACGGGGGCAGTACTTC.